This entry features one T cell receptor beta chain sequence. The CDR3 is 13 residues long. Germline V CDR1 and CDR2: MGHRA, YSYEKL. Trimming stripped 4 bases from V and 7 bases from J, with 14 bases between. The sequenced target, TCR beta, came from blood CD8+ and CD4+ T cells. It was negative isolation that provided the CD8+ and CD4+ T cells, whereas TEMRA cells were enriched by FACS. cDNA came from about 0.5 to 1 ug RNA primed by random hexamers. The CDR3 of TCR beta was amplified by immunoSEQ multiplex PCR across 54 Vbeta and 13 Jbeta. Each CDR3 protein gets one entry after TCRdb re-called the immunoSEQ multiplex PCR reads with MiXCR. The table includes over 80,000 distinct CDR3 sequences, approximately 92% detected once. These data are taken from a study of CD8 T cells in Susac syndrome.

The sequence came from a human donor in good health. The sample comprised CD8+ T cells from PBMCs. The chain couples TRBV4-1 to TRBJ2-7; a weak D match, TRBD2 (5 bases). The CDR3 region is CASSRGWEREQYF. In DNA, the CDR3 is TGCGCCAGCAGCCGAGGGTGGGAACGGGAGCAGTACTTC.